The present T cell receptor (beta chain) was sequenced within a study of technical replicates of blood from a handful of donors. A single count supports this clone. Germline V lookup: CDR1 MGHRA, CDR2 YSYEKL. The CDR3 loop spans 15 amino acids. The junction had 5 bases not matched to a gene; V was cut back by 2 bases and J by 2 bases. Here immunoSEQ multiplex PCR was the method, and the copy in TCRdb shows in-frame clones only, minus some. The table lists 65,000 to 75,000 clones, around 87% of them singletons. The chain combines TRBV4-1 with TRBJ1-2; 7 bases map to TRBD1. The specimen sequenced was PBMCs. This TCR was recovered from a human donor in good health. Some clones in this sample may be carry-over from other donors' samples. The DNA for the CDR3 is TGCGCCAGCAGCCAACGACAGGGAGTCAACTATGGCTACACCTTC. Protein product: CASSQRQGVNYGYTF.